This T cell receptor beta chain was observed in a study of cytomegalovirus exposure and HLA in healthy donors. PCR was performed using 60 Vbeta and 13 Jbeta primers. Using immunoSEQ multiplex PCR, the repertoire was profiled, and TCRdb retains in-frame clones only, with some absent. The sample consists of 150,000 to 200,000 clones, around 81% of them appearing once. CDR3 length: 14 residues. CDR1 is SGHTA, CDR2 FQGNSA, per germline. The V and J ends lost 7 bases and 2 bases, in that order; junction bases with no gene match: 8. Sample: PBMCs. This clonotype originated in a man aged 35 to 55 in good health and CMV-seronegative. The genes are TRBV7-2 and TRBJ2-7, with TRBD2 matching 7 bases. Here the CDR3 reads CASTYPSGPYEQYF. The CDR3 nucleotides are TGTGCCAGCACCTACCCTAGCGGACCCTACGAGCAGTACTTC.